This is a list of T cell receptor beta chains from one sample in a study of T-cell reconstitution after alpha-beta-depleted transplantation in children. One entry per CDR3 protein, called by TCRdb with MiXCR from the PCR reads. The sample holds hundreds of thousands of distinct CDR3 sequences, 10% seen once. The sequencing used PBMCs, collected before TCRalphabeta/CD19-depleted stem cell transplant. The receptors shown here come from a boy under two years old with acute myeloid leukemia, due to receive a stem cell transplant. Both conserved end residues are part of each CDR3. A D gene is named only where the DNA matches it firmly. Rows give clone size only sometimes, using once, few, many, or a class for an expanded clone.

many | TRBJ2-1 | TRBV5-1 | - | TGCGCCAGCAGCCGGGACGGCTACAATGAGCAGTTCTTC | CASSRDGYNEQFF
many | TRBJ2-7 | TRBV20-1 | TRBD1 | TGCAGTGCTAGCCGGGACAGGGGACACGAGCAGTACTTC | CSASRDRGHEQYF
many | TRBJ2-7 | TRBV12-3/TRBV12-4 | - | TGTGCCAGCAGTGATCCGGGACTCCCCTACGAGCAGTACTTC | CASSDPGLPYEQYF
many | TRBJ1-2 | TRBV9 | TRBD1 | TGTGCCAGCAGTCTGGGACAGTCCTATGGCTACACCTTC | CASSLGQSYGYTF
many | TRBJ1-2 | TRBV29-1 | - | TGCAGCGTTGAACAGGGGTTACCAACCGCAGCCTATGGCTACACCTTC | CSVEQGLPTAAYGYTF
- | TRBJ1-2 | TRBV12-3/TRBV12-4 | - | TGTGCCAGCAGTTTTCCTAATGCCTACACCTTC | CASSFPNAYTF
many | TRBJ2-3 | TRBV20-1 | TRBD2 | TGCAGTGCTAGAGATGTAGCGGGGGGAACAGATACGCAGTATTTT | CSARDVAGGTDTQYF
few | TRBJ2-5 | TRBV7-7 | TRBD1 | TGTGCCAGCAGCTCCCGGGACAGGGGGCAAGAGACCCAGTACTTC | CASSSRDRGQETQYF
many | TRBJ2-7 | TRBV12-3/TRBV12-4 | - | TGTGCCAGCAGCCCCGGGGCAACTAACTACGAGCAGTACTTC | CASSPGATNYEQYF
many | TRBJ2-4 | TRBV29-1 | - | TGCAGCGGGATAAGACCCGGTGGGAGCATTCAGTACTTC | CSGIRPGGSIQYF
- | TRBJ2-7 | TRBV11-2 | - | TGTGCCAGCAGCTTAGATGCGGGGCGGGGGCCCTCCTACGAGCAGTACTTC | CASSLDAGRGPSYEQYF
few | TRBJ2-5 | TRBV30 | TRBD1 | TGTGCCTGGAGTGCTAACAGGGGGGAGACCCAGTACTTC | CAWSANRGETQYF
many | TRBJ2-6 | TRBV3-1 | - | TGTGCCAGCAGCCAAACGCAATCCAGGGCAACAACCTCTGGGGCCAACGTCCTGACTTTC | CASSQTQSRATTSGANVLTF
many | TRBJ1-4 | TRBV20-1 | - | TGCAGTGCTTCGAAGGGGGAGGAAAAACTGTTTTTT | CSASKGEEKLFF
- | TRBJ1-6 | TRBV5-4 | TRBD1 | TGTGCCAGCAGCACAGACAGGGGGCATTCACCCCTCCACTTT | CASSTDRGHSPLHF
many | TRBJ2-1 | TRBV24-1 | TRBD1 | TGTGCCACCAGTGAACCGGGACAGGGGAATGAGCAGTTCTTC | CATSEPGQGNEQFF
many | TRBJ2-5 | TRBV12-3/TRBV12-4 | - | TGTGCCAGCAGCCCCCCCCGACATTCTCGCCGAGAGACCCAGTACTTC | CASSPPRHSRRETQYF
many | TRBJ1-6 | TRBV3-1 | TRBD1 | TGTGCCAGCAGCCAAGGGGACAGGATCGATTCACCCCTCCACTTT | CASSQGDRIDSPLHF
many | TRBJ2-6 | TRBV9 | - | TGTGCCAGCAGCCGGTCAGGGATCTCTGGGGCCAACGTCCTGACTTTC | CASSRSGISGANVLTF
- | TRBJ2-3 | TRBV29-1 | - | TGCAGCGTTCCCCGACTAGGGAGCACAGATACGCAGTATTTT | CSVPRLGSTDTQYF
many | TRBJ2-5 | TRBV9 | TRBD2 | TGTGCCAGCAGCGCGGGACTAGCGGGGGCCGGGCAAGAGACCCAGTACTTC | CASSAGLAGAGQETQYF
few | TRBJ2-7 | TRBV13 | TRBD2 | TGTGCCAGCAGCTTAGGCCCCGTGGCGGGAGCCTACGAGCAGTACTTC | CASSLGPVAGAYEQYF
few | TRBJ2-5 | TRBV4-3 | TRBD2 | TGCGCCAGCAGCCAAGGAGCGGGGTACCAAGAGACCCAGTACTTC | CASSQGAGYQETQYF
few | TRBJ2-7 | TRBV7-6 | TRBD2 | TGTGCCAGCAGCGACCCGGGACTAGCGGGAGTGGAGCAGTACTTC | CASSDPGLAGVEQYF
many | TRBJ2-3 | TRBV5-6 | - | TGTGCCAGCAGCCCCGGGACAACCGTTCCCCAGTATTTT | CASSPGTTVPQYF
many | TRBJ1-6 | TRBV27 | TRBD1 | TGTGCCAGCAGTCCGACAGGGTTGGCCTATAATTCACCCCTCCACTTT | CASSPTGLAYNSPLHF
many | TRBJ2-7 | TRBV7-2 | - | TGTGCCAGCAGCTTAATGACCTTAGCGGTTTCCTACGAGCAGTACTTC | CASSLMTLAVSYEQYF
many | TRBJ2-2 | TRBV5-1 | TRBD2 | TGCGCCAGCCGACTAGCGGGACGCACCGGGGAGCTGTTTTTT | CASRLAGRTGELFF
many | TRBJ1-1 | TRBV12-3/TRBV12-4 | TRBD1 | TGTGCCAGCAGCCCCGGGACAGCCAACACTGAAGCTTTCTTT | CASSPGTANTEAFF
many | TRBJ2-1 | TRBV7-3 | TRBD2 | TGTGCCAGCAGCTGGAGCGGGGATTACTACAATGAGCAGTTCTTC | CASSWSGDYYNEQFF
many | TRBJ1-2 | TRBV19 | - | TGTGCCAGTACCCTCACCGGGACAAGGCAAGCAGCTAACTATGGCTACACCTTC | CASTLTGTRQAANYGYTF
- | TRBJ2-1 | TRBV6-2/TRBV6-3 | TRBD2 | TGTGCCAGCAGTTACTCGATGGGACTAGCTAACAATGAGCAGTTCTTC | CASSYSMGLANNEQFF
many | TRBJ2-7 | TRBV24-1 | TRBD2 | TGTGCCACCAGTGATCCGGGACTAGGAACCCACGAGCAGTACTTC | CATSDPGLGTHEQYF
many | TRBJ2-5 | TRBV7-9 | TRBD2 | TGTGCCAGCAGCATACTAGCGGGGCAAAGGGAGACCCAGTACTTC | CASSILAGQRETQYF
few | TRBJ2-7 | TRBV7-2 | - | TGTGCCAGCAGCCCCCGTTCGGCGGGCGAGCAGTACTTC | CASSPRSAGEQYF
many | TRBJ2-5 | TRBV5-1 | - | TGCGCCAGCAGCTTGGTACAGGCCCAAGAGACCCAGTACTTC | CASSLVQAQETQYF
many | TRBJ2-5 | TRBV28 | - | TGTGCCAGCAGTCCTTCTTTAGCGGAGACCCAGTACTTC | CASSPSLAETQYF
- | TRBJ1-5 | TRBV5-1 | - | TGCGCCAGCAGCCCTGGATATGGTCAGCCCCAGCATTTT | CASSPGYGQPQHF
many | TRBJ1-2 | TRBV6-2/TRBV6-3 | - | TGTGCCAGCCTACTTCGTCGGGGGAGAGCTAACTATGGCTACACCTTC | CASLLRRGRANYGYTF
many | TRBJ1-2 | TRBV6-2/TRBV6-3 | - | TGTGCCAGCAGTTACAACTATGGCTACACCTTC | CASSYNYGYTF
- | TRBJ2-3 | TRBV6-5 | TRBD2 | TGTGCCAGCAGTTATCGCACCGCGGGGGGCCCGGCCAACACAGATACGCAGTATTTT | CASSYRTAGGPANTDTQYF
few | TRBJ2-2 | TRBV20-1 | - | TGCAGTGCTAGAGATAGAACAGGCGCCACCGGGGAGCTGTTTTTT | CSARDRTGATGELFF
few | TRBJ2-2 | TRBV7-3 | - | TGTGCCAGCAGGACCACAGGGACCACCGGGGAGCTGTTTTTT | CASRTTGTTGELFF
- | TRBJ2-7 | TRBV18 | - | TGTGCCAGCTCACCACGGATGGGCGAGCAGTACTTC | CASSPRMGEQYF
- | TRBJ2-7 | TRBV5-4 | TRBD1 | TGTGCCAGCAGCTATCCCGGGACAGAGGTCGACGAGCAGTACTTC | CASSYPGTEVDEQYF
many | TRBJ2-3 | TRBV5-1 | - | TGCGCCAGCAGCCCCGGCACGAGGATAGGGTACACAGATACGCAGTATTTT | CASSPGTRIGYTDTQYF
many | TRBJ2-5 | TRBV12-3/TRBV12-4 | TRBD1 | TGTGCCAGCAGTCCGTTACAGGGGAAAGAGACCCAGTACTTC | CASSPLQGKETQYF
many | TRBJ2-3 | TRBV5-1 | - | TGCGCCAGCAGCTACCGTGAGGCAGATACGCAGTATTTT | CASSYREADTQYF
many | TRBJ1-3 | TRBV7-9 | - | TGTGCCAGCAGCTTAGCGCCTGGGATGAGAGGAAACACCATATATTTT | CASSLAPGMRGNTIYF
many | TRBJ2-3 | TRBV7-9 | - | TGTGCCAGCAGCTTTCCGGGACTGGAGACAGATACGCAGTATTTT | CASSFPGLETDTQYF
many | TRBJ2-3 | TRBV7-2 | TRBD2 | TGTGCCAGCAGCTTAGCCGGGACTAGCTGGACAGATACGCAGTATTTT | CASSLAGTSWTDTQYF
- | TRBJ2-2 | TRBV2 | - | TGTGCCAGCAAGAGGGGACTTTCGAACACCGGGGAGCTGTTTTTT | CASKRGLSNTGELFF
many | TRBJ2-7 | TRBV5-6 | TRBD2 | TGTGCCAGCAGCTTGGGGGGACTAGGGACTTTCTACGAGCAGTACTTC | CASSLGGLGTFYEQYF
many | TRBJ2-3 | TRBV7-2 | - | TGTGCCAGCAGCTTACGCGGGGACGGACATGATACGCAGTATTTT | CASSLRGDGHDTQYF
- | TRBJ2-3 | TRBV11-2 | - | TGTGCCAGCAGCCCGCGGCGGGGATCGTCAGATACGCAGTATTTT | CASSPRRGSSDTQYF
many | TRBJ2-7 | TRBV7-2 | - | TGTGCCAGCAGCTCCTCGGGGCGCGGGTACGAGCAGTACTTC | CASSSSGRGYEQYF